Each of the 17 T cell receptor beta chains below was sequenced from the same sample in a study of shared clonotypes between healthy human individuals. Method: immunoSEQ multiplex PCR; TCRdb's copy keeps in-frame clones and lacks some. The sample lists some 2,000,000 clones, over 85% occurring once. The sample was naive CD4+ T cells sorted from blood. Subset defined: CD45RA+ positively selected. These TCRs come from a man in his late teens or twenties in good health.

This sequence joins TRBV28 and TRBJ1-5, with 8 positions matching TRBD1. Germline V lookup: CDR1 MDHEN, CDR2 SYDVKM. Trimming took 6 bases from V and 6 from J; bases not matched to a gene: 4. The CDR3 is 13 residues long. The DNA for the CDR3 is TGTGCCAGCAGGCAGGGGGCAGCTCAGCCCCAGCATTTT. Translation: CASRQGAAQPQHF.

The chain has TRBV29-1 and TRBJ2-2, with TRBD2 matching 10 bases. Germline V lookup: CDR1 SQVTM, CDR2 ANQGSEA. J gave up 2 bases and V 7 bases, and 10 bases lay outside the gene matches. The CDR3 has 16 amino acids. The CDR3 loop reads CSALTPSGSNTGELFF. CDR3 DNA: TGCAGCGCTCTGACCCCTAGCGGGAGTAACACCGGGGAGCTGTTTTTT.

This clone came up once. The V call is TRBV4-1, the J call TRBJ2-7, with 10 bases matching TRBD1. The CDR3 is 16 amino acids. V lost 2 bases to trimming and J lost 3 bases; unmatched junction nucleotides: 7. The germline V gene encodes CDR1 MGHRA and CDR2 YSYEKL. DNA for the CDR3: TGCGCCAGCAGCCAATTAAGGACAGGGGGATTCTACGAGCAGTACTTC. It translates to CASSQLRTGGFYEQYF.

This chain connects TRBV15 to TRBJ1-2; 7 bases align to TRBD1. CDR3 size: 16 residues. V lost 3 bases and J lost 0; bases outside the gene matches: 7. From germline, CDR1 is LNHNV and CDR2 YYDKDF (reference sequence). The CDR3 loop is CATSSEWTGANYGYTF. The DNA of the CDR3 is TGTGCCACCAGCAGTGAATGGACAGGCGCTAACTATGGCTACACCTTC.

The rearrangement joins TRBV7-2 to TRBJ2-5, with 15 bases identical to TRBD2. J gave up 2 bases and V 4 bases, and 11 bases lay outside the gene matches. Germline V gene lookup returns CDR1 SGHTA and CDR2 FQGNSA. The CDR3 consists of 19 residues. The CDR3, as DNA: TGTGCCAGCAGCTCCCTGAGGACTAGCGGGAGGGCCGGGCAAGAGACCCAGTACTTC. This encodes CASSSLRTSGRAGQETQYF.

The chain has TRBV2 and TRBJ1-2, with unresolved D. The CDR3 has 14 residues. With 1 base removed from V and 4 bases from J, the gap between germline ends came to 10 bases. CDR1 SNHLY and CDR2 FYNNEI come from the germline V gene. CDR3 loop: CASSEGSPLYGYTF. The CDR3 nucleotides read TGTGCCAGCAGTGAAGGGTCCCCCCTCTATGGCTACACCTTC.

The V gene is TRBV2, the J gene TRBJ1-4; tentative D call: TRBD1 (6 bases). Germline CDR1 SNHLY, CDR2 FYNNEI. The CDR3 consists of 16 residues. Trimming removed 6 bases at V and 4 bases at J, with 18 bases between. CDR3 loop: CASRTQGGVFNEKLFF. In nucleotides, the CDR3 is TGTGCCAGCAGGACCCAAGGGGGGGTGTTTAATGAAAAACTGTTTTTT.

The CDR3 bases are TGTGCCAGTAGTATCGGAGGGGCCCGCTCTAACTATGGCTACACCTTC. This translates into CASSIGGARSNYGYTF. The chain links TRBV19 to TRBJ1-2; a possible D gene is TRBD1 (5 bases). Germline CDR1 and CDR2: LNHDA and SQIVND (reference sequence). Trimming removed 3 bases at V and 0 bases at J, with 14 bases between. The CDR3 length is 16 residues.

Comment on this clone: Germline and junction disagree at one end, which may indicate a read error. The rearrangement joins TRBV7-8 to TRBJ2-3; D is possibly TRBD1 (5 bases). The germline V gene encodes CDR1 SGHVS and CDR2 FQNEAQ. The CDR3 totals 14 residues. CDR3 loop: CASAGQPEVLISFF. In nucleotides, the CDR3 is TGTGCCAGCGCAGGGCAACCCGAAGTATTAATCTCCTTTTTT.

The chain uses TRBV28 and TRBJ1-1; perhaps TRBD1 as D (5 bases). The CDR3 length is 15 residues. Germline V gene lookup returns CDR1 MDHEN and CDR2 SYDVKM. V was clipped by 6 bases and J by 6 bases, with 20 bases between them. CDR3 sequence (DNA): TGTGCCAGCAGGTGGTACGGGGGGGAAAACTCTGAAGCTTTCTTT. Protein sequence: CASRWYGGENSEAFF.

CDR3 sequence reads: CASSLGTSGGVTGELFF. In DNA form, the CDR3 reads TGTGCCAGCAGCTTGGGTACTTCGGGGGGAGTCACCGGGGAGCTGTTTTTT. This chain uses TRBV11-3 with TRBJ2-2; the match to TRBD2 covers 7 bases. V lost 3 bases and J lost 4; bases outside the gene matches: 11. The CDR3 loop spans 17 amino acids. The germline V gene encodes CDR1 SGHNT and CDR2 YENEEA.

This chain uses TRBV30 with TRBJ2-5; D not certain. The CDR3 has 12 amino acids. The germline V and J ends were trimmed by 4 bases and 3 bases, with 9 bases remaining between them. Looked up from germline, CDR1 is GTSNPN and CDR2 is SVGIG (reference sequence). The CDR3 reads CAWNRDKETQYF. The CDR3 DNA follows: TGTGCCTGGAATAGGGATAAAGAGACCCAGTACTTC.

The J gene is TRBJ2-3, the V gene TRBV5-1; D is ambiguous. With 4 bases removed from V and 1 base from J, the gap between germline ends came to 10 bases. The CDR3 is 14 residues long. Germline V CDR1 and CDR2: SGHRS, YFSETQ. DNA of the CDR3: TGCGCCAGCAGCATGGAAGCGCGCACAGATACGCAGTATTTT. It yields the protein CASSMEARTDTQYF.

V is TRBV19 and J is TRBJ2-5, with 8 bases identical to TRBD1. The CDR3 extends over 14 amino acids. The germline CDR1 and CDR2 sequences are LNHDA and SQIVND (reference sequence). The V and J ends lost 8 bases and 3 bases, in that order; junction bases with no gene match: 8. CDR3 nucleotide sequence: TGTGCCAGTTCCTTGGACAGGGCCGAAGAGACCCAGTACTTC. Translating it yields CASSLDRAEETQYF.

A remark on this clone: At one end the junction does not follow the germline gene, possibly because of a read error. The chain employs TRBV27 and TRBJ1-1; no clear D gene. The CDR3 contains 14 residues. CDR1 MNHEY and CDR2 SMNVEV come from the germline V gene (reference sequence). The CDR3 here is CASSISPQNTEAFF. As DNA, the CDR3 is TGTGCCAGCAGTATATCCCCACAGAACACTGAAGCTTTCTTT.

About this clone itself: This specimen includes other DNA sequences encoding the same CDR3. The chain combines TRBV18 with TRBJ2-4; the D gene is possibly TRBD1 (5 bases). Trimming took 3 bases from V and 0 from J, leaving 9 bases between them. The CDR3 has 15 amino acids. The germline V gene encodes CDR1 KGHSH and CDR2 LQKENI. The CDR3 loop reads CASSPPGIAKNIQYF. CDR3 bases: TGTGCCAGCTCACCGCCAGGGATAGCCAAAAACATTCAGTACTTC.

The chain couples TRBV5-4 to TRBJ2-5; D is undetermined. Germline-derived CDR1 and CDR2 are SGHNT and YYREEE (reference sequence). V dropped 2 bases and J dropped 5 bases, with 10 bases sitting between them. The CDR3 covers 13 residues. CDR3 bases: TGTGCCAGCAGCTTCAGCCCAGCGGAGACCCAGTACTTC. Translated, it gives CASSFSPAETQYF.